This T cell receptor (beta chain) was found in a study of metastatic and nonmetastatic thyroid tumors. Study background: Samples came from malignant and benign thyroid patients, and repertoires were compared across blood and tumor or nodule tissue.

The V gene lost 3 bases and the J gene lost 3 bases, with 12 bases spanning the gap. The CDR3 consists of 15 residues. TCRdb re-clonotyped the PCR reads through MiXCR. The sample has around 8,000 clones; approximately 27% are singletons. On this clone: Its antigen is undetermined.

Each patient went into thyroid surgery without having received any treatment. Study-wide points: Benign nodules were reported to have significantly lower TCR beta diversity than malignant thyroid tumors, in blood and tumor.

The V call is TRBV12-3 or TRBV12-4, the J call TRBJ2-1; D call uncertain. This receptor was taken from a female donor with papillary thyroid cancer or a benign thyroid nodule (not recorded which). Some clones in this sample may be carry-over from other donors' samples. Sequencing used adjacent normal tissue. In DNA form, the CDR3 reads TGTGCCAGCAGTTTCGGCGGAGAGGACTACAATGAGCAGTTCTTC. This gives the protein CASSFGGEDYNEQFF.